Following are 13 T cell receptor beta chains from one sample sequenced in a study of lymphopenia after photon versus proton radiotherapy (dated by TCRdb to about 2019). Library construction relied on the immunoSEQ multiplex PCR assay. Held by TCRdb, this immuneACCESS table contains in-frame sequences only and omits some clones. Under half of the omission traces to an unresolved V gene where checked; the cause of the rest is unknown. The sample yields approximately 160,000 clones; 75% to 90% were counted once. The ten top clones hold approximately 4.7% of the sample. Specimen: peripheral blood, collected from a patient treated with photon-based radiotherapy. These receptors all stem from a man aged 45-65 years with gastric cancer.

The count of this clone is one. The same CDR3 can be traced to other DNA sequences in this sample. The chain couples TRBV27 to TRBJ2-1; D gene ambiguous. The CDR3 spans 13 residues. Trimming pared 4 bases from V and 0 bases from J, leaving 4 bases between. Per the germline V gene, CDR1 is MNHEY and CDR2 is SMNVEV (reference sequence). The CDR3 loop reads CASSSSSYNEQFF. The CDR3 DNA reads TGTGCCAGCAGTTCTAGCTCCTACAATGAGCAGTTCTTC.

This clone was counted a single time. The chain has TRBV7-9 and TRBJ1-3; maybe TRBD1 (6 bases). V dropped 2 bases and J dropped 0 bases, with 11 bases sitting between them. From germline, CDR1 is SEHNR and CDR2 FQNEAQ (reference sequence). The CDR3 covers 16 residues. The DNA for the CDR3 is TGTGCCAGCAGCTTATTGCTAGGGGGCTCTGGAAACACCATATATTTT. This gives the protein CASSLLLGGSGNTIYF. Full variable domain (remainder filled in from reference TRBV7-9 and TRBJ1-3): DTGVSQNPRHKITKRGQNVTFRCDPISEHNRLYWYRQTLGQGPEFLTYFQNEAQLEKSRLLSDRFSAERPKGSFSTLEIQRTEQGDSAMYLCASSLLLGGSGNTIYFGEGSWLTVV.

The rearrangement uses TRBV9 and TRBJ1-3; D gene ambiguous. V lost 0 bases and J lost 3, with 13 bases in between. The CDR3 consists of 16 residues. CDR1 is SGDLS and CDR2 is YYNGEE in the germline V gene. The CDR3 DNA reads as TGTGCCAGCAGCGTAGCTAACACCGCCTATGGAAACACCATATATTTT. Its translation is CASSVANTAYGNTIYF.

This chain joins TRBV5-1 and TRBJ2-1, with unresolved D. CDR3 length: 13 amino acids. Germline CDR1 and CDR2: SGHRS and YFSETQ. With 6 bases removed from V and 0 bases from J, the gap between germline ends came to 7 bases. This chain's CDR3 is CASKINSYNEQFF. The CDR3 DNA follows: TGCGCCAGCAAGATTAACTCCTACAATGAGCAGTTCTTC.

Only a few counts were recorded for this clone. This chain uses TRBV19 with TRBJ1-1; perhaps TRBD1 as D (6 bases). The ends were cut back, 3 bases at V and 3 bases at J, with 14 bases in the middle. There are 15 residues in the CDR3. Germline V gene lookup returns CDR1 LNHDA and CDR2 SQIVND (reference sequence). The CDR3 sequence is CASSIGGGLYTEAFF. The CDR3 region has the DNA TGTGCCAGTAGTATCGGGGGGGGCCTTTACACTGAAGCTTTCTTT. The variable domain in full, with the rest retrieved from reference TRBV19 and TRBJ1-1, is DGGITQSPKYLFRKEGQNVTLSCEQNLNHDAMYWYRQDPGQGLRLIYYSQIVNDFQKGDIAEGYSVSREKKESFPLTVTSAQKNPTAFYLCASSIGGGLYTEAFFGQGTRLTVV.

The J gene is TRBJ2-5, the V gene TRBV14, with 10 nucleotides matching TRBD2. J gave up 4 bases and V 5 bases, and 7 bases lay outside the gene matches. The CDR3 has 15 amino acids. From germline, CDR1 is SGHDN and CDR2 FVKESK. The CDR3, as DNA: TGTGCCAGCAGCGGAGCGGGAGGGGGTGGAGAGACCCAGTACTTC. Residues: CASSGAGGGGETQYF.

The V and J genes are TRBV11-3 and TRBJ2-2; no definite D call. V gave up 5 bases and J gave up 4 bases, with 11 bases separating them. The CDR3 consists of 14 residues. Per germline, CDR1 SGHNT and CDR2 YENEEA. The chain's CDR3 is CASSMTLRTGELFF. The CDR3 DNA reads TGTGCCAGCAGCATGACCCTACGCACCGGGGAGCTGTTTTTT.

V and J are TRBV4-2 and TRBJ2-1; TRBD2 agrees at 10 bases. V lost 1 base and J lost 7; bases outside the gene matches: 7. The CDR3 has 16 amino acids. Germline V CDR1 and CDR2: LGHNA, YNFKEQ. The CDR3 sequence is CASSQGDSGRRNEQFF. CDR3 sequence (DNA): TGTGCCAGCAGCCAAGGGGATAGCGGGAGGAGGAATGAGCAGTTCTTC.

The CDR3 region is CASSSPQGGNIQYF. In nucleotides, the CDR3 is TGTGCCAGCAGTTCCCCCCAAGGAGGGAACATTCAGTACTTC. The J gene is TRBJ2-4, the V gene TRBV28; the D gene is possibly TRBD2 (6 bases). Germline lookup yields CDR1 MDHEN and CDR2 SYDVKM. The CDR3 covers 14 residues. V lost 4 bases, J lost 7 bases, and 14 bases lay in between.

The V call is TRBV4-1, the J call TRBJ2-7, with 14 bases lining up with TRBD2. The CDR3 consists of 18 residues. The junction had 6 bases not matched to a gene; V was cut back by 0 bases and J by 2 bases. Germline CDR1 MGHRA, CDR2 YSYEKL. The CDR3 spells CASSQEFKGLAGAYEQYF. The CDR3 nucleotides read TGCGCCAGCAGCCAAGAATTCAAGGGACTAGCGGGAGCCTACGAGCAGTACTTC.

The gene calls are TRBV19 and TRBJ1-5, with unresolved D. V lost 3 bases, J lost 6 bases, and 12 bases lay in between. The germline V gene has CDR1 LNHDA and CDR2 SQIVND (reference sequence). The CDR3 spans 14 residues. The CDR3 sequence: CASSIDRPGQPQHF. The CDR3 nucleotides are TGTGCCAGTAGTATTGACCGCCCGGGTCAGCCCCAGCATTTT.

The chain uses TRBV5-1 and TRBJ2-1; 12 bases fit TRBD2. The V and J ends lost 1 base and 6 bases, in that order; junction bases with no gene match: 2. This CDR3 contains 15 residues. CDR1 and CDR2 (germline): SGHRS, YFSETQ. The CDR3 DNA sequence: TGCGCCAGCAGCTTGACTAGCGGGAGGCGCAATGAGCAGTTCTTC. Protein sequence: CASSLTSGRRNEQFF.

This rearrangement joins TRBV7-8 to TRBJ2-7, with 9 positions matching TRBD2. The V gene's germline CDR1 is SGHVS and CDR2 FQNEAQ. V lost 11 bases, J lost 5 bases, and 13 bases stayed unmatched. The CDR3 loop spans 14 amino acids. CDR3 loop: CAPIPGTSCHEQYF. CDR3 DNA: TGTGCCCCTATCCCCGGGACTAGCTGTCACGAGCAGTACTTC.